A selection of T cell receptor beta chains follows, all from one sample in a study of T-cell memory formation after mild COVID-19. Using its own MiXCR run on the 5' RACE reads, TCRdb lists one record per CDR3 protein. The sample consists of 150,000 or so distinct CDR3 sequences, more than 9% of them appearing once. Sequenced input: PBMCs or a T cell subset sorted from them (not recorded which). These receptors came from a man between 18 and 35 years old who had mild COVID-19 (a few samples of this study predate the infection). Cell type and time point are not known. Both conserved end residues are part of each CDR3. A D gene is named only where the DNA matches it firmly. A row's size may be missing; if present it is once, few, many or a size class.

J,size,V,D,DNA,CDR3
TRBJ2-3,-,TRBV7-2,-,TGTGCCAGCAGCTTGAGAGGGCCAAAGGCTGATACGCAGTATTTT,CASSLRGPKADTQYF
TRBJ2-3,-,TRBV9,-,TGTGCCAGCAGCGTAGTCGGGCGGACAGATACGCAGTATTTT,CASSVVGRTDTQYF
TRBJ1-2,few,TRBV7-2,-,TGTGCCAGCAGCTCCGGCACAGGGATCTATGGCTACACCTTC,CASSSGTGIYGYTF
TRBJ1-2,-,TRBV6-2/TRBV6-3,TRBD1,TGTGCCAGCAGCCGACAGGGCATGGTCTATGGCTACACCTTC,CASSRQGMVYGYTF
TRBJ2-3,few,TRBV20-1,TRBD1,TGCAGTGCTGAACCGACAGGGACAGATACGCAGTATTTT,CSAEPTGTDTQYF
TRBJ1-6,-,TRBV7-2,-,TGTGCCAGCAGCTTAAACGTGGGGAAGTCACCCCTCCACTTT,CASSLNVGKSPLHF
TRBJ1-3,few,TRBV28,-,TGTGCCAGCAGGACGTCCTCCTCTGGAAACACCATATATTTT,CASRTSSSGNTIYF
TRBJ2-5,few,TRBV4-3,TRBD1,TGCGCCAGCAGCCAAGATTTAGGGGGCAAGACCCAGTACTTC,CASSQDLGGKTQYF
TRBJ2-6,many,TRBV6-5,-,TGTGCCAGCAGTTCCAACGACAGGAAATGGACTTTC,CASSSNDRKWTF
TRBJ2-5,many,TRBV12-3/TRBV12-4,TRBD1,TGTGCCAGCAGGGATCCCTACCTAAGACAGGGGGACCAAGAGACCCAGTACTTC,CASRDPYLRQGDQETQYF
TRBJ2-4,-,TRBV6-6,TRBD2,TGTGCCAGCAGCTCCGGGACTAGGGTAGCCAAAAACATTCAGTACTTC,CASSSGTRVAKNIQYF
TRBJ2-1,-,TRBV20-1,TRBD2,TGCAGTGCTAGAGATCTTGCGGGGGGCCATTACAATGAGCAGTTCTTC,CSARDLAGGHYNEQFF
TRBJ1-1,few,TRBV5-1,TRBD1,TGCGCCAGCAGCGGGACAGGGGCCTACACTGAAGCTTTCTTT,CASSGTGAYTEAFF
TRBJ2-2,few,TRBV7-2,-,TGTGCCAGCAGCTTTGAGGGGTATCGGACCGGGGAGCTGTTTTTT,CASSFEGYRTGELFF
TRBJ2-1,few,TRBV14,-,TGTGCCAGCAGCCAATGGCCGCATAATTTCGAGTTCTTC,CASSQWPHNFEFF
TRBJ1-6,many,TRBV9,-,TGTGCCAGCAGCGTAGTTGGCGACAATTCACCCCTCCACTTT,CASSVVGDNSPLHF
TRBJ2-5,-,TRBV19,TRBD2,TGTGCCAGTAGTAGTCTAGCGGGGTACCAAGAGACCCAGTACTTC,CASSSLAGYQETQYF
TRBJ1-1,many,TRBV20-1,-,TGCAGTGCTAGTGGGGACATGAACACTGAAGCTTTCTTT,CSASGDMNTEAFF
TRBJ1-2,-,TRBV4-1,-,TGCGCCAGCAGCCAAGAGTGGTCAGGAGGTAGTGGCTACACCTTC,CASSQEWSGGSGYTF
TRBJ1-1,-,TRBV23-1,TRBD1,TGCGCCAGCAGTCATCGGGACAGCTTGAACACTGAAGCTTTCTTT,CASSHRDSLNTEAFF
TRBJ1-3,few,TRBV29-1,TRBD1,TGCAGCGCAATCCAAGGACAGGGTAGAGGCACCATATATTTT,CSAIQGQGRGTIYF
TRBJ1-5,few,TRBV20-1,TRBD1,TGCAGTGCTAGCGGCCAGGGGGTCCTGAGCCAGCATTTT,CSASGQGVLSQHF
TRBJ1-6,-,TRBV5-6,-,TGTGCCAGCAGCTTGGGGGTCAGGGGATCGCGTAATTCACCCCTCCACTTT,CASSLGVRGSRNSPLHF
TRBJ1-1,few,TRBV9,-,TGTGCCAGCAGCGGCAGGGCGGACACTGAAGCTTTCTTT,CASSGRADTEAFF
TRBJ2-1,-,TRBV7-9,TRBD2,TGTGCCAGCAGCCTAAGCCGGCTAGCGGGGGATGAGCAGTTCTTC,CASSLSRLAGDEQFF
TRBJ1-2,many,TRBV4-3,-,TGCGCCAGCAGCCAGAGGAACTATGGCTACACCTTC,CASSQRNYGYTF
TRBJ1-5,-,TRBV7-2,TRBD1,TGTGCCAGCAGCTTTGGACAGGACGCGAATCAGCCCCAGCATTTT,CASSFGQDANQPQHF
TRBJ2-5,many,TRBV12-3/TRBV12-4,TRBD1,TGTGCCAGCAGTCCCCTCGGGACAGGGGGGGAGACCCAGTACTTC,CASSPLGTGGETQYF
TRBJ1-1,-,TRBV9,-,TGTGCCAGCAGCGTAGCCGTGGGAAACACTGAAGCTTTCTTT,CASSVAVGNTEAFF
TRBJ2-2,-,TRBV20-1,-,TGCAGTGCTAGGAAACAGGGGAACACCGGGGAGCTGTTTTTT,CSARKQGNTGELFF
TRBJ2-5,few,TRBV20-1,TRBD2,TGCAGTGCTCCGCGGGGGGCTGAAGAGACCCAGTACTTC,CSAPRGAEETQYF
TRBJ1-2,-,TRBV18,-,TGTGCCAGCTCACCCCTTTATGGCTACACCTTC,CASSPLYGYTF
TRBJ2-3,many,TRBV5-1,-,TGCGCCAGCAGCTTGCACAGCACAGATACGCAGTATTTT,CASSLHSTDTQYF
TRBJ1-4,-,TRBV6-6,-,TGTGCCGCGAACCGGGCGTCGGGCTCTATGATGCCCGGAGTTGAAAAACTGTTTTTT,CAANRASGSMMPGVEKLFF
TRBJ2-3,-,TRBV6-2/TRBV6-3,TRBD2,TGTGCCAGCAGTCTAAAATTGTGGACTAGCGGGGCTAGCACAGATACGCAGTATTTT,CASSLKLWTSGASTDTQYF
TRBJ1-1,few,TRBV4-1,-,TGCGCCAGCAGGGGGGCGTTGAGAAACACTGAAGCTTTCTTT,CASRGALRNTEAFF
TRBJ2-3,few,TRBV5-1,-,TGCGCCAGCAGCTTACCACCATCTAGCACAGATACGCAGTATTTT,CASSLPPSSTDTQYF
TRBJ2-3,-,TRBV6-2/TRBV6-3,-,TGTGCCAGCAACAGGAGGACCTTACGCGGGGAAGGGTATACGCAGTATTTT,CASNRRTLRGEGYTQYF
TRBJ2-5,few,TRBV7-9,-,TGTGCCAGCAGCCCAGGCCCCAAGACCCAGTACTTC,CASSPGPKTQYF
TRBJ2-3,many,TRBV12-5,TRBD2,TGTGCTAGTGGTTTGGGCGGGGGGGCCCCCGAAGATACGCAGTATTTT,CASGLGGGAPEDTQYF
TRBJ2-7,few,TRBV4-2,-,TGTGCCAGCAGCCAAGACCCGGACAGTGCCTACGAGCAGTACTTC,CASSQDPDSAYEQYF
TRBJ1-1,-,TRBV5-6,TRBD1,TGTGCCAGCATCCGGACAGGGTCATATAGGATGAACACTGAAGCTTTCTTT,CASIRTGSYRMNTEAFF
TRBJ1-1,-,TRBV28,-,TGTGCCAGCAGTAATCGACAGGCCCCGACCACTGAAGCTTTCTTT,CASSNRQAPTTEAFF
TRBJ1-6,many,TRBV4-3,-,TGCGCCAGCAGCCAAGATAAGGGGATGGGGTATAATTCACCCCTCCACTTT,CASSQDKGMGYNSPLHF
TRBJ1-4,-,TRBV5-5,-,TGTGCCAGCAGCTTCGCCTCCGGGGAAAAACTGTTTTTT,CASSFASGEKLFF
TRBJ2-3,many,TRBV12-5,-,TGTGCTAGTGGCACTGACAGGTCAGATACGCAGTATTTT,CASGTDRSDTQYF
TRBJ1-2,few,TRBV20-1,-,TGCAGTGCCCGGAGGGGAGGAGGCTACACCTTC,CSARRGGGYTF
TRBJ1-4,few,TRBV29-1,TRBD1,TGCAGCGTCCGACAGGGGGTTTATGAAAAACTGTTTTTT,CSVRQGVYEKLFF
TRBJ2-1,-,TRBV24-1,TRBD1,TGTGCCACCAGTTCAACAGGGGCTTACAATGAGCAGTTCTTC,CATSSTGAYNEQFF
TRBJ2-5,-,TRBV12-3/TRBV12-4,-,TGTGCCAGCAGCGCGGACTTGGTTGGGACCCAGTACTTC,CASSADLVGTQYF
TRBJ2-4,many,TRBV7-8,TRBD1,TGTGCCAGCAGCTTAACTCATGGACAGGGGGAAAACATTCAGTACTTC,CASSLTHGQGENIQYF
TRBJ2-7,-,TRBV12-3/TRBV12-4,-,TGTGCCAGCAGGGGGGATGTTCTGGGGGGCTACGAGCAGTACTTC,CASRGDVLGGYEQYF
TRBJ1-2,-,TRBV12-3/TRBV12-4,TRBD1,TGTGCCAGCAGCGGCATAGGGGGCGTAGTGTTCTATGGCTACACCTTC,CASSGIGGVVFYGYTF
TRBJ2-3,-,TRBV7-2,-,TGTGCCAGCAGCTCCCAAGCCGGAGCGGGAGATACGCAGTATTTT,CASSSQAGAGDTQYF
TRBJ1-1,few,TRBV18,-,TGTGCCAGCTCACCAAACAGGGCTGATACTGAAGCTTTCTTT,CASSPNRADTEAFF
TRBJ1-6,few,TRBV2,-,TGTGCCAGCAGAGGACTGGGCTCCTATAATTCACCCCTCCACTTT,CASRGLGSYNSPLHF
TRBJ2-7,-,TRBV18,-,TGTGCCAGCTCACCACCGGGCAGACAACTCTACGAGCAGTACTTC,CASSPPGRQLYEQYF
TRBJ1-1,many,TRBV6-5,-,TGTGCCAGCAGTCCCCTCCCCGGCGTGAACACTGAAGCTTTCTTT,CASSPLPGVNTEAFF
TRBJ1-5,-,TRBV7-2,-,TGTGCCAGCGCAGACCAAGTTGGCAATCAGCCCCAGCATTTT,CASADQVGNQPQHF
TRBJ2-3,-,TRBV4-2,-,TGTGCCAGCAGCCAAGATCCGGCCCCTAGCACAGATACGCAGTATTTT,CASSQDPAPSTDTQYF